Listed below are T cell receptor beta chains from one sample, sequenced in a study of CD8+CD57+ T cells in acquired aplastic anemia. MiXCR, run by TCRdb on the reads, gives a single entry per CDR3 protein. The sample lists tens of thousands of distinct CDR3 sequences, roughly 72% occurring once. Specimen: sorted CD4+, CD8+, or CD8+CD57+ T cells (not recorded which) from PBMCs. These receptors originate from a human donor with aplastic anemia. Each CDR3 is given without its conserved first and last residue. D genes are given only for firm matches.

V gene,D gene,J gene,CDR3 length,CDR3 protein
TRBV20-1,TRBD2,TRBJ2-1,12,SARVAGYYNEQF
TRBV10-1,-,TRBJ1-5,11,ASSESRNQPQH
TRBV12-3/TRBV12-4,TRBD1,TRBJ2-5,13,ASSFPGQGGETQY
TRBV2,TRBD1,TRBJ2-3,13,ASRGKDRVADTQY
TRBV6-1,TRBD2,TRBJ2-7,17,ASSAGGGGSWSEAGEQY
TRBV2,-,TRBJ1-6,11,ASGQSRNSPLH
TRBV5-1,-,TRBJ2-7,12,ASSSQGTYYEQY
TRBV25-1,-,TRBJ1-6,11,ASSEGNNSPLH
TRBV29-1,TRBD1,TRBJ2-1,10,SGSGTGTEQF
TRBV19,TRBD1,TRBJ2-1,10,ASSHRGNEQF